Shown below are 16 T cell receptor beta chains from a single sample sequenced in a study of cytomegalovirus exposure and HLA in healthy donors. 60 Vbeta and 13 Jbeta primers were used in PCR. The data were produced by immunoSEQ multiplex PCR, yet TCRdb's version contains in-frame clones alone and is incomplete. The sample records 170,000 or so clones, roughly 78% being singletons. Source material: PBMCs. These receptor sequences come from a woman aged 45-65 years in good health and CMV-seropositive.

The V gene is TRBV5-4, the J gene TRBJ2-5, with 7 bases matching TRBD2. The CDR3 runs 14 residues. Germline V gene lookup returns CDR1 SGHNT and CDR2 YYREEE (reference sequence). Trimming removed 0 bases from V and 4 bases from J; junction bases left unmatched: 3. The CDR3 DNA reads TGTGCCAGCAGCTTGGCGGGGGGTAGAGAGACCCAGTACTTC. Protein sequence: CASSLAGGRETQYF.

This chain connects TRBV6-1 to TRBJ1-1, with 8 bases fitting TRBD1. Trimming removed 6 bases from V and 1 base from J; junction bases left unmatched: 7. The CDR3 is made up of 15 amino acids. Germline-derived CDR1 and CDR2 are MNHNS and SASEGT. DNA of the CDR3: TGTGCCAGCAGAAATTTTGGACAGGGGAACACTGAAGCTTTCTTT. Translating it yields CASRNFGQGNTEAFF.

V usage is TRBV6-5 and J usage is TRBJ2-5; 10 bases map to TRBD1. CDR3 length: 14 residues. CDR1 and CDR2 from the germline V gene are MNHEY and SVGAGI. The V and J ends lost 5 bases and 5 bases, in that order; junction bases with no gene match: 5. CDR3: CASSETGGLETQYF. In nucleotides, the CDR3 is TGTGCCAGCAGTGAGACAGGGGGCCTGGAGACCCAGTACTTC.

J is TRBJ1-6 and V is TRBV5-8; D uncertain. The CDR3 consists of 16 residues. CDR1 and CDR2 (germline): SGHTS, YDEGEE. The V gene lost 0 bases and the J gene lost 7 bases, with 14 bases spanning the gap. The CDR3 sequence: CASSLVVSPGNSPLHF. The CDR3 coding sequence is TGTGCCAGCAGCTTGGTAGTTAGCCCGGGGAATTCACCCCTCCACTTT.

V and J are TRBV7-9 and TRBJ1-2; the match to TRBD1 covers 9 bases. The CDR3 runs 16 residues. With V trimmed by 0 bases and J by 4 bases, 6 bases remained unmatched. CDR1 and CDR2 (germline): SEHNR, FQNEAQ (reference sequence). CDR3 sequence: CASSLAQGASSYGYTF. The CDR3 DNA sequence: TGTGCCAGCAGCTTAGCACAGGGGGCGAGTAGCTATGGCTACACCTTC.

The V gene is TRBV27, the J gene TRBJ2-2; 8 bases fit TRBD1. Trimming at V came to 6 bases and at J to 6 bases, leaving 6 bases not matched to a gene. Germline V gene lookup returns CDR1 MNHEY and CDR2 SMNVEV (reference sequence). This CDR3 comprises 14 residues. The CDR3 nucleotides read TGTGCCAGCAGACTCGGACAGGGAGCCGGGGAGCTGTTTTTT. The encoded protein is CASRLGQGAGELFF.

In DNA form, the CDR3 reads TGTGCCAGCAGTTGGGATGGGACAGAGCAGTTCTTC. Encoded protein: CASSWDGTEQFF. The chain uses TRBV27 and TRBJ2-1; maybe TRBD1 (6 bases). V was trimmed by 4 bases and J by 10 bases, leaving 11 bases between them. CDR3 length: 12 residues. Germline V gene sequence: CDR1 MNHEY, CDR2 SMNVEV (reference sequence).

This chain uses TRBV7-2 with TRBJ1-1; tentative D call: TRBD1 (5 bases). V lost 4 bases and J lost 1, with 7 bases in between. Germline assignment: CDR1 SGHTA and CDR2 FQGNSA. This CDR3 has 13 amino acids. The CDR3 nucleotides are TGTGCCAGCAGCTCGCAGGGGAACACTGAAGCTTTCTTT. Translating gives CASSSQGNTEAFF.

V is TRBV2 and J is TRBJ2-1; weak D call: TRBD1 (5 bases). V was pared by 3 bases and J by 9 bases, with 9 bases between. The CDR3 consists of 12 residues. Germline values: CDR1 SNHLY, CDR2 FYNNEI. CDR3 nucleotides: TGTGCCAGCAGTGACAGGGTAGTTGAGCAGTTCTTC. Its translation is CASSDRVVEQFF.

V gene TRBV5-1 combines with J gene TRBJ1-4; a weak D match, TRBD1 (5 bases). The germline V gene encodes CDR1 SGHRS and CDR2 YFSETQ. Trimming stripped 0 bases from V and 8 bases from J, with 14 bases between. CDR3 size: 15 residues. The CDR3 nucleotides are TGCGCCAGCAGCTTGGACGGGGGTAGTTTGGAAAAACTGTTTTTT. It specifies CASSLDGGSLEKLFF.

The chain combines TRBV28 with TRBJ1-2; 9 positions agree with TRBD1. CDR3 length equals 16 residues. Germline lookup yields CDR1 MDHEN and CDR2 SYDVKM. Germline trimming cut 5 bases from V and 5 bases from J; bases unmatched to any gene: 12. The CDR3 bases are TGTGCCAGCAGTCTAGACCCAGGACAGGGGATGTATGGCTACACCTTC. Residues: CASSLDPGQGMYGYTF.

Comment on this clone: Other DNA sequences of this sample code for an identical CDR3. The chain has TRBV18 and TRBJ2-7; no clear D. Trimming stripped 2 bases from V and 4 bases from J, with 6 bases between. The CDR3 covers 12 residues. CDR1 and CDR2 (germline): KGHSH, LQKENI. CDR3 sequence (DNA): TGTGCCAGCTCACCAGCGGCGTACGAGCAGTACTTC. As protein: CASSPAAYEQYF.

The J gene is TRBJ2-1, the V gene TRBV30, with D maybe TRBD2 (5 bases). V lost 1 base and J 9 bases, leaving 10 bases between the germline ends. Germline values: CDR1 GTSNPN, CDR2 SVGIG (reference sequence). The CDR3 has 12 residues. The CDR3 loop reads CAWSEVGSEQFF. CDR3 sequence (DNA): TGTGCCTGGAGTGAGGTAGGGAGTGAGCAGTTCTTC.

This chain's CDR3 is CASSLGQLYNEQFF. DNA for the CDR3: TGCGCCAGCAGCTTGGGACAGCTCTACAATGAGCAGTTCTTC. V gene TRBV5-1 combines with J gene TRBJ2-1, with a tentative D call TRBD1 (5 bases). The CDR3 totals 14 residues. The germline V gene encodes CDR1 SGHRS and CDR2 YFSETQ. Trimming took 0 bases from V and 3 from J, leaving 7 bases between them.

The chain couples TRBV12-5 to TRBJ1-5, with D uncertain. The V gene lost 5 bases and the J gene lost 12 bases, with 14 bases spanning the gap. Germline V gene data show CDR1 as LGHNT and CDR2 as FRNRAP. The CDR3 sequence is 12 residues long. CDR3 protein: CASGTAKRDQHF. The DNA for the CDR3 is TGTGCTAGTGGTACGGCGAAGCGGGACCAGCATTTT. Supplemented by reference TRBV12-5 and TRBJ1-5, the full variable domain reads DARVTQTPRHKVTEMGQEVTMRCQPILGHNTVFWYRQTMMQGLELLAYFRNRAPLDDSGMPKDRFSAEMPDATLATLKIQPSEPRDSAVYFCASGTAKRDQHFGDGTRLSIL.

This chain joins TRBV6-1 and TRBJ2-2; 7 bases line up with TRBD2. Germline values: CDR1 MNHNS, CDR2 SASEGT. V lost 10 bases, J lost 4 bases, and 6 bases stayed unmatched. CDR3 length: 13 residues. This CDR3 reads CATGEGSTGELFF. CDR3 DNA: TGTGCCACCGGGGAGGGAAGCACCGGGGAGCTGTTTTTT.